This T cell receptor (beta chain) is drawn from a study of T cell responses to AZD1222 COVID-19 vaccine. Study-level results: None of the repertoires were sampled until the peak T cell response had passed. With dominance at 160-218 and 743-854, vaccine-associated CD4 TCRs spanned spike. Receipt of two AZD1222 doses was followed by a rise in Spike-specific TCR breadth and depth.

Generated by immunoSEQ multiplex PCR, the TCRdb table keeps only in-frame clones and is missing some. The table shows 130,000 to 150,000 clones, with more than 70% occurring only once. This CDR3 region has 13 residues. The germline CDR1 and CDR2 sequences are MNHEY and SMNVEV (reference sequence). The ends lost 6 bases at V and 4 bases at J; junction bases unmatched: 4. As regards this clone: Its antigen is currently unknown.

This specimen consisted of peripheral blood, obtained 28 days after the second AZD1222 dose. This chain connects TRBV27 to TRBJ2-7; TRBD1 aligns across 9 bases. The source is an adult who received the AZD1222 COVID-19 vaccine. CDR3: CASSFGTGYEQYF. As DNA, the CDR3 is TGTGCCAGCAGCTTCGGGACAGGGTACGAGCAGTACTTC.